This record concerns one TCR beta chain sequence. Using immunoSEQ multiplex PCR, the repertoire was profiled, and TCRdb retains in-frame clones only, with some absent. This sample has about 470,000 clones; 90% occur once, and the top ten carry roughly 4%. This sample stems from a study of Ad26.COV2.S vaccination and SARS-CoV-2 variants. Germline CDR1 is DFQATT and CDR2 is SNEGSKA (reference sequence). V was trimmed by 3 bases and J by 9 bases, leaving 18 bases between them. CDR3 size: 15 residues. Treatment given: over 15 received Ad26.COV2.S at low or high dose, single or two shots; about 5 received placebo; per-sample allocation not given. Sample collection was performed on day 63 after the first vaccine or placebo injection.

This chain joins TRBV20-1 and TRBJ1-6; D gene unclear. Source: peripheral blood, taken in a trial of Ad26.COV2.S vaccine versus placebo. The receptor's source is a person aged 18-60 years who received the Ad26.COV2.S COVID-19 vaccine or a placebo. The CDR3 DNA reads as TGCAGTGCTAGTAGGGAAGACGGCAGATTTTCACCCCTCCACTTT. It is translated as CSASREDGRFSPLHF.